Reported below is one T cell receptor (beta chain). The antigen it binds to is not known. No base-level quality is on record; no much larger clone is a single base apart. Donors were healthy HIV-negative adults with no recently reported acute infections or vaccinations. Every donor was a Caucasian adult living in Nashville, Tennessee, USA. CD4+ T cells were enriched by magnetic negative selection; naive cells were then positively selected on CD45RA, and the negative fraction formed the memory subset. Blood was obtained by leukapheresis, after which PBMCs were separated by Ficoll-Histopaque density gradient centrifugation and cryopreserved in liquid nitrogen vapor phase. Analytical flow cytometry was used to check the purity and quantity of each magnetically sorted T cell population. Genomic DNA was isolated from every sorted fraction and measured by UV absorbance on a Nanodrop 2000c. Using the deep immunoSEQ assay, multiplex PCR amplified TCR CDR3 regions from genomic DNA. Extracted genomic DNA from each cell subset was spread evenly across all wells of several immunoSEQ 96-well plates, with each plate serving as a replicate. Each replicate PCR for sorted subsets received about 220 ng genomic DNA, equal to about 30,000 T cell genomes. Purified libraries were measured with a Qubit 3.0 fluorometer, size-checked on a Bioanalyzer 2100, and measured again with the KAPA Library Quantification kit. A separate single-read 150-cycle Illumina NextSeq 550 flow cell was used to sequence each immunoSEQ 96-well plate. Regarding the original processing steps: Because the immunoSEQ output held only junctional sequences and lacked quality scores, the filtering could not match the filtering applied to full-length reads. Sequences were annotated with PyIR, a Python wrapper for IgBLAST v1.9, and V/J genes and CDR3 were assigned using IMGT germline references. Reads were removed for weak V/J assignments (E-value above 1e-6), missing CDR3, stop codons, out-of-frame junctions, or ambiguous translated residues. V3J clonotypes were defined as sequences sharing the same inferred V gene, J gene, and CDR3 amino acid sequence. The percentage overlap between two repertoires was calculated by dividing the number of shared unique clonotypes by the size of the smaller repertoire. Repertoire richness was assessed with RTK rarefaction, the Chao1 estimator, and Recon v2.1 estimates of unobserved clonotypes. Generation probabilities for all TCRbeta clonotypes obtained by the gDNA method from several donors were computed using OLGA. TCRdb provides this immuneACCESS table in a form limited to in-frame rearrangements. Some clones are lacking; in checked studies, under half of them reflect an unresolved V gene, and why the rest are absent is not known. V, J and clone size were drawn from that table, and D and trimming were deduced from the DNA. This sample comprises about 980,000 clones, around three quarters of them detected only once. Of the sample, 1.5% is held by the ten largest clones.

The data were obtained in a study of shared clonotypes between healthy human individuals (dated by TCRdb to 2018 to 2020). Regarding the research as a whole: The cohort comprised a couple of women and a few men aged 18 to 49 years. For each donor, CD4 naive and CD4 memory were each given three plates, CD8 naive was given two plates, and CD8 memory was given one plate. The study deeply sequenced blood TCR repertoires of five healthy adults to estimate repertoire size and the extent of clonotype sharing between individuals. Libraries were prepared and TCR repertoires were sequenced by different laboratories using diverse techniques, in order to increase sequencing depth and limit assay-specific biases. Each donor's leukapheresis produced roughly between roughly 0.94 and 9.5 billion PBMCs.

General findings and caveats noted by the study authors: Compared with non-shared clonotypes, clonotypes shared by all four sorted-subset donors had higher generation probabilities. Pairwise subsampling led to the expectation that sequencing depth would affect the degree of clonotype sharing among donors. Incomplete sequencing was indicated by rarefaction of sorted-subset datasets, despite the large sequencing depth. The small number of donors limited the genetic and exposure-history diversity represented. Sampling was restricted to blood, and TCR repertoires in tissues likely differ from the TCR repertoires found in blood. Naive subsets generally had larger estimated clonotype richness than memory subsets. Sharing across a few donors was observed for about 5% of naive CD4, under 4% of naive CD8, over 2% of memory CD4, and about 0.4% of memory CD8 clonotypes.

There are 14 amino acids in the CDR3, from cysteine to phenylalanine inclusive. Kept here is only the CDR3 DNA, which spans 42 bases and is read in frame from base 1. V loses 5 bases at its end and J loses 5 bases; junction bases beyond the gene matches: 6. CDR1 and CDR2, looked up from the germline V gene (reference sequence), are SGHAT and FQDESV. The receptor was isolated from a man between 18 and 35 years old in good health. Rearrangement joined TRBV11-1 to TRBJ2-5; TRBD1 agrees with 9 junctional bases. The specimen sequenced was memory CD4+ T cells sorted from blood. What the cell subset or site label conveys for this sample: CD45RA-negative fraction. The encoded CDR3 is CASSQDRGGETQYF. The bases are TGTGCCAGCAGCCAAGACAGGGGGGGCGAGACCCAGTACTTC.